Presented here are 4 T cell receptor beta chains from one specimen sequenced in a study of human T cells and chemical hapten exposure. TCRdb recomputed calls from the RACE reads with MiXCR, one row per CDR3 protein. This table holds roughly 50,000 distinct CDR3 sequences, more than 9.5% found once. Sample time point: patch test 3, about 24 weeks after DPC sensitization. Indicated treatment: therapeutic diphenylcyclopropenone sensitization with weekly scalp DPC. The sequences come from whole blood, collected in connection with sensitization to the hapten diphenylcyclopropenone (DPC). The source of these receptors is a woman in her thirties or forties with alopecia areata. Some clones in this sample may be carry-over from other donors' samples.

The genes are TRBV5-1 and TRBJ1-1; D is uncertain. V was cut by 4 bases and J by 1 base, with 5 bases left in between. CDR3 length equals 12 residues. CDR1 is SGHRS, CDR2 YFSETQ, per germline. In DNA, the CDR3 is TGCGCCAGCAGCGGCAAGAACACTGAAGCTTTCTTT. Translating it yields CASSGKNTEAFF.

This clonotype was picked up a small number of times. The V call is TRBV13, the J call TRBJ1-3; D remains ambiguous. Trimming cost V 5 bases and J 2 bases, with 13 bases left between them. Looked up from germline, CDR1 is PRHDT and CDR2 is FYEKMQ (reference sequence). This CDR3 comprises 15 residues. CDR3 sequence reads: CASSPSGGPGNTIYF. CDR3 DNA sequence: TGTGCCAGCAGCCCCTCGGGCGGGCCTGGAAACACCATATATTTT.

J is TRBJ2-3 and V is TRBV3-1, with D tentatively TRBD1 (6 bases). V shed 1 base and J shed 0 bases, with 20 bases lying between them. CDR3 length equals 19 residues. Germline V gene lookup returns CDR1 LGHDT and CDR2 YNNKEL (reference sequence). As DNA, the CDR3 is TGTGCCAGCAGCCAAGTAGTCGGGACCGGGACAACTAGCACAGATACGCAGTATTTT. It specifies CASSQVVGTGTTSTDTQYF.

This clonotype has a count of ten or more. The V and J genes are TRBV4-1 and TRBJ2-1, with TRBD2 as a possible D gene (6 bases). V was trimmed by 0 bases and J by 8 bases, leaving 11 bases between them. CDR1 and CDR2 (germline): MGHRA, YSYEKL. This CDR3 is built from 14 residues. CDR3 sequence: CASSQEEAGDEQFF. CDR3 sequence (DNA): TGCGCCAGCAGCCAAGAGGAAGCGGGCGATGAGCAGTTCTTC.